Reported below is one T cell receptor beta chain. In the same sample, other DNA sequences code for this CDR3. Data came from immunoSEQ multiplex PCR; TCRdb stores just in-frame clones and leaves some out. The table includes tens of thousands of clones, over 80% detected once. These data originate in a study of OX40 agonist ivuxolimab in advanced cancers. V was clipped by 2 bases and J by 1 base; unmatched bases: 3. This CDR3 region has 15 residues. Per the germline V gene, CDR1 is SQVTM and CDR2 is ANQGSEA. This chain uses TRBV29-1 with TRBJ2-3; TRBD2 aligns across 10 bases. The clonotype was recovered from an adult with an advanced solid tumor such as melanoma, head and neck, liver or kidney cancer. The sample here was CD4+ or CD8+ T cells sorted from blood, taken in a trial of the OX40 agonist ivuxolimab. The CDR3 spells CSVETGTSGTDTQYF. DNA of the CDR3: TGCAGCGTTGAAACAGGGACTAGCGGCACAGATACGCAGTATTTT.